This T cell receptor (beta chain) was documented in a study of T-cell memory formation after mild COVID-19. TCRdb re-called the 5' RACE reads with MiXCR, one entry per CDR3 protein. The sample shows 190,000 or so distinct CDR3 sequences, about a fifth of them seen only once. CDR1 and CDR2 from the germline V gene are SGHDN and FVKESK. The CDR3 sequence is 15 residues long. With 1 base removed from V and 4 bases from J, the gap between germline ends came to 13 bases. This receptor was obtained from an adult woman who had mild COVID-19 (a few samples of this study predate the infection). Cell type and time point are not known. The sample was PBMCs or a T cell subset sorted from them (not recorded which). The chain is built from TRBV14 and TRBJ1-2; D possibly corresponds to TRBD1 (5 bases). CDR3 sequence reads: CASSQGGLATYGYTF. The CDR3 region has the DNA TGTGCCAGCAGCCAAGGGGGACTCGCCACCTATGGCTACACCTTC.